Listed below are T cell receptor beta chains from one sample, sequenced in a study of T cells after yellow fever vaccination. One entry per CDR3 protein, called by TCRdb with MiXCR from the 5' RACE reads. The data hold a few hundred thousand distinct CDR3 sequences, with over 4% observed a single time. The sample in question was PBMCs, obtained 5 days after the yellow fever booster vaccination. The receptors originated from a man between 18 and 35 years old who received the YFV17D yellow fever vaccine. Each CDR3 is given with its conserved first and last residue. D genes are given only for firm matches. Size tells how often a clone was seen (once, few, many) or the class of an expanded clone, and some rows leave it out.

J gene | V gene | clone size | D gene | CDR3 DNA | CDR3 protein
TRBJ2-1 | TRBV7-9 | many | . | TGTGCCAGCAGCTCTCCAGGGAAGAATGAGCAGTTCTTC | CASSSPGKNEQFF
TRBJ1-5 | TRBV7-9 | many | . | TGTGCCAGCAGCCTAGGGGAGAGCAATCAGCCCCAGCATTTT | CASSLGESNQPQHF
TRBJ1-4 | TRBV11-2 | few | TRBD1 | TGTGCCAGCAGCGATCCGGGACAGGGGGCGGCTAATGAAAAACTGTTTTTT | CASSDPGQGAANEKLFF
TRBJ1-5 | TRBV18 | . | . | TGTGCCAGCTCACCTCTAGGCCCGAGCGGCAATCAGCCCCAGCATTTT | CASSPLGPSGNQPQHF
TRBJ1-3 | TRBV20-1 | . | . | TGCAGTGCGAGGAACGCAGGGAGCTCTGGAAACACCATATATTTT | CSARNAGSSGNTIYF
TRBJ1-1 | TRBV3-1 | . | . | TGTGCCAGCAGCCATCACGTTGCTATGAACACTGAAGCTTTCTTT | CASSHHVAMNTEAFF
TRBJ1-6 | TRBV5-6 | few | . | TGTGCCAGCAGTTCCGAGGGGGAGGATTCACCCCTCCACTTT | CASSSEGEDSPLHF
TRBJ1-2 | TRBV6-5 | few | . | TGTGCCAGCAGTTACAACGCAGGGGACTATGGCTACACCTTC | CASSYNAGDYGYTF
TRBJ2-1 | TRBV20-1 | many | TRBD2 | TGCAGTGCTCCCCGACTAGCGGGGGGGGAGCAGTTCTTC | CSAPRLAGGEQFF
TRBJ2-3 | TRBV9 | few | . | TGTGCCAGCAGCGTACCGTCTAGCACAGATACGCAGTATTTT | CASSVPSSTDTQYF
TRBJ1-5 | TRBV10-2 | few | TRBD1 | TGCGCCAGCAGTGACCAGGGACAGGGGATTAGCAATCAGCCCCAGCATTTT | CASSDQGQGISNQPQHF
TRBJ2-2 | TRBV6-2/TRBV6-3 | few | . | TGTGCCAGCAGTTCTCCGGGACCGAGAACCGGGGAGCTGTTTTTT | CASSSPGPRTGELFF
TRBJ2-5 | TRBV15 | many | . | TGTGCCACCAGCAGAGATAGGATCAACCAAGAGACCCAGTACTTC | CATSRDRINQETQYF
TRBJ2-1 | TRBV6-5 | few | TRBD2 | TGTGCCAGCAGCCCCCGGGCGGGGGGGCGCCGGGATGAGCAGTTCTTC | CASSPRAGGRRDEQFF
TRBJ2-5 | TRBV6-1 | . | . | TGTGCCAGCAGTGAACTGGGAAGGGGGTGGTTAGAGACCCAGTACTTC | CASSELGRGWLETQYF
TRBJ2-5 | TRBV6-5 | once | . | TGTGCCAGCAGTCCCCCGGGCAGGGCAAAAGAGACCCAGTACTTC | CASSPPGRAKETQYF
TRBJ2-4 | TRBV12-3/TRBV12-4 | few | . | TGTGCCAGCAGTCCCAGGGTGGCCAAAAACATTCAGTACTTC | CASSPRVAKNIQYF
TRBJ2-1 | TRBV18 | . | . | TGTGCCAGCTCACCACCGGGGGGGCTCTCCGTCCAGACTTTCTTC | CASSPPGGLSVQTFF
TRBJ2-6 | TRBV5-1 | . | . | TGCGCCAGCAGCTTGGCCTGGGGGACAAACTCTGGGGCCAACGTCCTGACTTTC | CASSLAWGTNSGANVLTF
TRBJ2-3 | TRBV7-2 | many | . | TGTGCCAGCAGCTTAGGGGCGGTCACAGATACGCAGTATTTT | CASSLGAVTDTQYF
TRBJ2-7 | TRBV6-6 | few | . | TGTGCCAGCAGTTACTCCCGGGACAACCCCTACGAGCAGTACTTC | CASSYSRDNPYEQYF
TRBJ2-3 | TRBV12-3/TRBV12-4 | . | TRBD1 | TGTGCCACCGAGTGGGACAGGGGCACAGATACGCAGTATTTT | CATEWDRGTDTQYF
TRBJ2-3 | TRBV20-1 | few | . | TGCAGTCTCCCCGACAGATTCACCACAGATACGCAGTATTTT | CSLPDRFTTDTQYF
TRBJ1-2 | TRBV12-3/TRBV12-4 | few | . | TGTGCCAGCAGTCTCCGACAGACAAGCTATGGCTACACCTTC | CASSLRQTSYGYTF
TRBJ2-4 | TRBV6-1 | . | TRBD1 | TGTGCCAGCAGTGAACGGAGGACAGGGGGGGACATTCAGTACTTC | CASSERRTGGDIQYF
TRBJ2-7 | TRBV7-2 | few | TRBD1 | TGTGCCAGCAGCCAGAGGGACAGGGCCCGATACGAGCAGTACTTC | CASSQRDRARYEQYF
TRBJ1-1 | TRBV5-4 | many | . | TGTGCCAGCAGCTTGGAGGGGCCTTCGGGCACTGAAGCTTTCTTT | CASSLEGPSGTEAFF
TRBJ2-7 | TRBV18 | few | . | TGTGCCAGCTCACAGAGGACAGACTACGAGCAGTACTTC | CASSQRTDYEQYF
TRBJ2-3 | TRBV5-6 | . | TRBD1 | TGTGCCAGCAGCTGGGGGACAGTAGCAGATACGCAGTATTTT | CASSWGTVADTQYF
TRBJ2-1 | TRBV20-1 | few | . | TGCAGTGCTAGAGATCCCCGACTAGGCTCCTACAATGAGCAGTTCTTC | CSARDPRLGSYNEQFF
TRBJ1-2 | TRBV18 | . | . | TGTGCCAGCTCACCACGCGATGCTAACTATGGCTACACCTTC | CASSPRDANYGYTF
TRBJ1-2 | TRBV4-1 | few | . | TGCGCCAGCAGCCAAGATCTCGACAGATTCTATGGCTACACCTTC | CASSQDLDRFYGYTF
TRBJ2-2 | TRBV20-1 | many | . | TGCAGTGCTAGAGATAAAGGGGACACCGGGGAGCTGTTTTTT | CSARDKGDTGELFF
TRBJ1-4 | TRBV5-1 | many | . | TGCGCCAGCAGTGTGACAGATGCAACTAATGAAAAACTGTTTTTT | CASSVTDATNEKLFF
TRBJ1-5 | TRBV10-3 | few | . | TGTGCCATCAGTGAGATGGGGGAGGGTCAGCCCCAGCATTTT | CAISEMGEGQPQHF
TRBJ1-2 | TRBV6-5 | many | TRBD1 | TGTGCCAGCAGTCAGGGGGGGGGTGGCTACACCTTC | CASSQGGGGYTF
TRBJ2-4 | TRBV19 | few | . | TGTGCCAGTAGTTCCACGTTCGGGGGGCTCGACATTCAGTACTTC | CASSSTFGGLDIQYF
TRBJ1-1 | TRBV10-3 | many | . | TGTGCCATCAATTTTCAGGGCGGCACTGAAGCTTTCTTT | CAINFQGGTEAFF
TRBJ1-2 | TRBV6-5 | . | . | TGTGCCAGCAGTTACGCGGGGAGTCGGTATGGCTACACCTTC | CASSYAGSRYGYTF
TRBJ2-2 | TRBV2 | . | . | TGTGCCAGCAGTACAGGGTCCACCGGGGAGCTGTTTTTT | CASSTGSTGELFF
TRBJ2-1 | TRBV7-2 | . | TRBD2 | TGTGCCAGCAGCAGTGGGCTAGCGGGGTCTAATGAGCAGTTCTTC | CASSSGLAGSNEQFF